The sequence of this T cell receptor (beta chain) was determined in a study of T-cell reconstitution after alpha-beta-depleted transplantation in children. CDR1 and CDR2 from the germline V gene are SGHRS and YFSETQ. The CDR3 loop spans 15 amino acids. Trimming at V came to 3 bases and at J to 2 bases, leaving 5 bases not matched to a gene. Molecular barcoding with unique molecular identifiers was used for the TCRbeta library. TCRdb reprocessed the PCR reads via MiXCR and lists one record per CDR3 protein. The sample lists about 230,000 distinct CDR3 sequences; approximately 10% were seen once. Sequences were derived from PBMCs from the stem cell graft donor, sampled from the stem cell graft. J is TRBJ2-7 and V is TRBV5-1, with 10 nucleotides matching TRBD2. The sequence was obtained from a human donor who donated a stem cell graft to a child with acute lymphoblastic leukemia. DNA for the CDR3: TGCGCCAGCAGCTACCTAGCGGGGGCTACCTACGAGCAGTACTTC. As protein: CASSYLAGATYEQYF.